Shown below are 21 T cell receptor beta chains from a single sample sequenced in a study of blood T cell repertoires in COVID-19 (dated by TCRdb to about 2020). Libraries were prepared through the immunoSEQ multiplex PCR assay. TCRdb limited this immuneACCESS table to in-frame rearrangements with V and J called. A share of clones is missing; checked studies link under half to unresolved V genes, and the rest is unexplained. The sample table shows about 73,000 clones, and about 88% are seen once. About 10% of the sample is taken by the ten largest. The sample taken for sequencing was peripheral blood. The receptors here all came from an elderly man with acute or convalescent COVID-19.

The chain is built from TRBV7-9 and TRBJ1-5, with D unresolved. The CDR3 consists of 13 residues. Looked up from germline, CDR1 is SEHNR and CDR2 is FQNEAQ (reference sequence). Trimming removed 6 bases at V and 4 bases at J, with 10 bases between. CDR3: CASSTQVNQPQHF. CDR3 nucleotides: TGTGCCAGCAGTACTCAAGTTAATCAGCCCCAGCATTTT.

This chain links TRBV19 with TRBJ2-1, with 8 positions matching TRBD2. J lost 7 bases, V lost 6 bases, and 11 bases had no gene match. CDR3 length: 15 amino acids. Germline CDR1 is LNHDA and CDR2 is SQIVND (reference sequence). The CDR3 coding sequence is TGTGCCAGTAGCCACCTCGGGACTAGTGGAAATGAGCAGTTCTTC. Translation gives CASSHLGTSGNEQFF.

The V gene is TRBV29-1, the J gene TRBJ2-1; 11 bases line up with TRBD2. Germline assignment: CDR1 SQVTM and CDR2 ANQGSEA. J gave up 7 bases and V 6 bases, and 17 bases lay outside the gene matches. CDR3 length: 17 residues. The CDR3 DNA is TGCAGCGTCCGAAAAATAGCGGGAGGGCCTAATGGAAATGAGCAGTTCTTC. Protein sequence: CSVRKIAGGPNGNEQFF.

The gene calls are TRBV2 and TRBJ2-7, with 8 nucleotides matching TRBD1. This CDR3 is built from 13 residues. Germline values: CDR1 SNHLY, CDR2 FYNNEI. J gave up 6 bases and V 7 bases, and 8 bases lay outside the gene matches. CDR3 nucleotides: TGTGCCAGCATGGAGGACAGGGCTTCCGAGCAGTACTTC. It encodes CASMEDRASEQYF. The full variable domain, rest sourced from reference TRBV2 and TRBJ2-7, is EPEVTQTPSHQVTQMGQEVILRCVPISNHLYFYWYRQILGQKVEFLVSFYNNEISEKSEIFDDQFSVERPDGSNFTLKIRSTKLEDSAMYFCASMEDRASEQYFGPGTRLTVT.

The chain recombines TRBV18 with TRBJ1-1; the D is unclear. The V gene lost 6 bases and the J gene lost 6 bases, with 14 bases spanning the gap. Germline CDR1 and CDR2: KGHSH and LQKENI. There are 13 residues in the CDR3. The CDR3 spells CASSYTYSAEAFF. CDR3 nucleotide sequence: TGTGCCAGCTCGTATACCTACTCCGCTGAAGCTTTCTTT.

The chain links TRBV18 to TRBJ1-2; 11 bases fit TRBD1. The CDR3 has 14 amino acids. The J segment lost 5 bases and the V segment lost 6 bases, leaving 5 bases of the junction unmatched. Germline CDR1 reads KGHSH; CDR2 reads LQKENI. In DNA, the CDR3 is TGTGCCAGCTCGTTGGACAGGGGGCGATATGGCTACACCTTC. Translating it yields CASSLDRGRYGYTF.

J is TRBJ1-2 and V is TRBV2; D is perhaps TRBD1 (6 bases). In germline, CDR1 is SNHLY, CDR2 FYNNEI. Between the trimmed V and J ends, which lost 7 bases and 0 bases, there was a span of 15 bases. The CDR3 spans 15 residues. CDR3 loop: CASTPRGTSNYGYTF. CDR3 DNA sequence: TGTGCCAGCACCCCGAGGGGGACCTCTAACTATGGCTACACCTTC.

This clone was seen just once. The rearrangement links TRBV30 to TRBJ1-5; TRBD1 matches at 9 bases. The length of the CDR3 is 14 residues. The V gene end was trimmed by 5 bases and the J gene end by 6 bases; junction bases not matched to a gene: 8. Germline lookup yields CDR1 GTSNPN and CDR2 SVGIG (reference sequence). CDR3 sequence (DNA): TGTGCCTGGGGACCGGGACAGGGTGGTCAGCCCCAGCATTTT. It translates to CAWGPGQGGQPQHF.

The V gene is TRBV20-1, the J gene TRBJ1-1; TRBD1 might be the D (6 bases). The V gene's germline CDR1 is DFQATT and CDR2 SNEGSKA (reference sequence). The CDR3 spans 14 residues. Trimming took off 3 bases at V and 1 base at J, with 12 bases between the two ends. The CDR3 coding sequence is TGCAGTGCTAGTGGAGGGGGGGAGAACACTGAAGCTTTCTTT. It encodes CSASGGGENTEAFF.

The V gene is TRBV19, the J gene TRBJ1-1; TRBD1 is a possible D gene (5 bases). In germline, CDR1 is LNHDA, CDR2 SQIVND (reference sequence). Trimming pared 7 bases from V and 1 base from J, leaving 10 bases between. There are 13 residues in the CDR3. The CDR3 loop reads CASTSDKNTEAFF. The CDR3 DNA is TGTGCCAGTACCTCGGACAAGAACACTGAAGCTTTCTTT.

This clone was found once. In nucleotides, the CDR3 is TGTGCCAGCAGCTTAGGGGACTCTTTCTACGAGCAGTACTTC. It translates to CASSLGDSFYEQYF. The chain has TRBV7-9 and TRBJ2-7; tentatively, D is TRBD2 (6 bases). The ends were cut back, 1 base at V and 3 bases at J, with 10 bases in the middle. The germline CDR1 and CDR2 sequences are SEHNR and FQNEAQ (reference sequence). This CDR3 spans 14 amino acids. The full variable domain, its missing parts supplied by reference TRBV7-9 and TRBJ2-7, is DTGVSQNPRHKITKRGQNVTFRCDPISEHNRLYWYRQTLGQGPEFLTYFQNEAQLEKSRLLSDRFSAERPKGSFSTLEIQRTEQGDSAMYLCASSLGDSFYEQYFGPGTRLTVT.

The rearrangement joins TRBV2 to TRBJ1-1; D is undetermined. This CDR3 region has 14 residues. Germline V gene data show CDR1 as SNHLY and CDR2 as FYNNEI. The V and J ends lost 6 bases and 1 base respectively, with 12 bases between them. The CDR3 DNA is TGTGCCAGCAGGCGGGATCTTTCGAACACTGAAGCTTTCTTT. Its protein is CASRRDLSNTEAFF.

The J gene is TRBJ2-6, the V gene TRBV29-1, with D possibly TRBD1 on 6 matching bases. This CDR3 comprises 13 residues. Germline CDR1 is SQVTM and CDR2 is ANQGSEA. V lost 6 bases to trimming and J lost 0 bases, with 6 bases between them. CDR3 coding DNA: TGCAGCGTGACAGGCTCTGGGGCCAACGTCCTGACTTTC. Translating gives CSVTGSGANVLTF.

The chain links TRBV2 to TRBJ1-1, with a possible D match to TRBD1 (5 bases). The germline V and J ends were trimmed by 6 bases and 5 bases, with 19 bases remaining between them. Germline lookup yields CDR1 SNHLY and CDR2 FYNNEI. This CDR3 is built from 15 residues. The CDR3 spells CASRRATGAGTEAFF. In DNA, the CDR3 is TGTGCCAGCAGGAGGGCCACAGGAGCGGGAACTGAAGCTTTCTTT.

The rearrangement links TRBV5-4 to TRBJ2-2; possible D gene TRBD1, 6 bases. Germline V gene lookup returns CDR1 SGHNT and CDR2 YYREEE (reference sequence). The CDR3 sequence is 14 residues long. The V end was cut by 3 bases, the J end by 4 bases, with 10 bases between. The CDR3 sequence: CASSSQGRTGELFF. The CDR3 coding sequence is TGTGCCAGCAGCTCACAGGGACGCACCGGGGAGCTGTTTTTT.

This clone was observed once. This chain connects TRBV2 to TRBJ2-1, with D perhaps TRBD1 (6 bases). The CDR3 has 13 residues. Germline CDR1 reads SNHLY; CDR2 reads FYNNEI. Trimming took off 11 bases at V and 4 bases at J, with 15 bases between the two ends. CDR3 protein: CAGGLGGYNEQFF. The CDR3 region has the DNA TGTGCCGGGGGCCTAGGGGGTTACAATGAGCAGTTCTTC.

V and J are TRBV4-1 and TRBJ2-7; D is undetermined. Trimming stripped 4 bases from V and 2 bases from J, with 15 bases between. Germline CDR1 is MGHRA and CDR2 is YSYEKL. The CDR3 totals 15 residues. The CDR3 nucleotides are TGCGCCAGCAGCCTGCAGGTAGAAGTCACCTACGAGCAGTACTTC. Translating gives CASSLQVEVTYEQYF.

The chain employs TRBV4-1 and TRBJ2-3; D gene uncertain. With 4 bases removed from V and 2 bases from J, the gap between germline ends came to 13 bases. Germline V gives CDR1 MGHRA, CDR2 YSYEKL. The CDR3 is made up of 15 amino acids. The DNA for the CDR3 is TGCGCCAGCAGCCCAACGATAGTTCTCACAGATACGCAGTATTTT. This translates into CASSPTIVLTDTQYF.

This CDR3 reads CASSSGQGDYGYTF. In DNA, the CDR3 is TGCGCCAGCAGCTCGGGACAGGGAGACTATGGCTACACCTTC. This sequence joins TRBV5-1 and TRBJ1-2; 9 bases line up with TRBD1. The CDR3 is 14 residues long. V gave up 3 bases and J gave up 3 bases; unmatched junction bases: 3. Germline lookup yields CDR1 SGHRS and CDR2 YFSETQ.

The V gene is TRBV7-3, the J gene TRBJ2-1; D is possibly TRBD2 (7 bases). V dropped 4 bases and J dropped 8 bases, with 21 bases sitting between them. This CDR3 is 16 amino acids long. Germline CDR1 is SGHTA and CDR2 is FQGTGA. CDR3 protein: CASSYIRGAARDEQFF. Written as DNA, the CDR3 is TGTGCCAGCAGCTACATCCGGGGGGCCGCCAGGGATGAGCAGTTCTTC.

J is TRBJ1-4 and V is TRBV18; 7 bases map to TRBD1. Germline CDR1 is KGHSH and CDR2 is LQKENI. V was pared by 6 bases and J by 3 bases, with 7 bases of the junction left unmatched. The CDR3 covers 15 residues. Here the CDR3 DNA reads TGTGCCAGCTCCCCTAGACAGGGCGCTAATGAAAAACTGTTTTTT. It codes for CASSPRQGANEKLFF.